Below are 20 T cell receptor beta chains sequenced from a single sample in a study of cytomegalovirus exposure and HLA in healthy donors. PCR involved 60 Vbeta and 13 Jbeta primers. Generated by immunoSEQ multiplex PCR, the TCRdb table keeps only in-frame clones and is missing some. The repertoire holds about 70,000 clones, more than 80% seen once, with 1.5% to 2.5% in the top ten. The sample comprised PBMCs. The receptors come from a woman in her 30s in good health and CMV-seronegative.

The rearrangement links TRBV11-2 to TRBJ2-1; a weak D match, TRBD1 (5 bases). With 3 bases removed from V and 3 bases from J, the gap between germline ends came to 12 bases. CDR1 is SGHAT and CDR2 is FQNNGV in the germline V gene. The CDR3 spans 15 residues. CDR3 in amino acids: CASSFEPDNYNEQFF. CDR3 coding DNA: TGTGCCAGCAGCTTTGAACCGGACAACTACAATGAGCAGTTCTTC.

This sequence joins TRBV28 and TRBJ2-1, with 12 bases that match TRBD2. Unmatched junction bases numbered 12, after V lost 2 bases and J lost 4 bases. Per germline, CDR1 MDHEN and CDR2 SYDVKM. The CDR3 sequence is 19 residues long. The CDR3 is CASSLKTSGRPGRYNEQFF. DNA for the CDR3: TGTGCCAGCAGTTTAAAGACTAGCGGGAGACCTGGGAGATACAATGAGCAGTTCTTC.

This chain links TRBV28 with TRBJ2-3; possibly TRBD1 for D (5 bases). The length of the CDR3 is 15 residues. Per germline, CDR1 MDHEN and CDR2 SYDVKM. V was shortened by 2 bases and J by 1 base, with 10 bases between the two germline ends. The CDR3 sequence: CASSLVTGGTDTQYF. In DNA, the CDR3 is TGTGCCAGCAGTTTAGTTACAGGAGGCACAGATACGCAGTATTTT.

This chain joins TRBV28 and TRBJ1-3, with 10 bases fitting TRBD1. This CDR3 region has 19 residues. CDR1 and CDR2 from the germline V gene are MDHEN and SYDVKM. V trimming: 5 bases; J trimming: 0 bases; junction bases outside the gene matches: 13. The CDR3 sequence: CASSPVGTGAPSSGNTIYF. The CDR3 region has the DNA TGTGCCAGCAGTCCGGTCGGGACAGGGGCTCCAAGCTCTGGAAACACCATATATTTT.

The chain is built from TRBV7-2 and TRBJ2-5; TRBD2 agrees at 10 bases. V was clipped by 3 bases and J by 11 bases; unmatched bases: 12. The CDR3 spans 15 residues. Germline V CDR1 and CDR2: SGHTA, FQGNSA. The CDR3 bases are TGTGCCAGCAGCTTTGGATCTAGCGGGAGCAGAAAGCAGTACTTC. This encodes CASSFGSSGSRKQYF.

This clone was found a few times. The V gene is TRBV7-2, the J gene TRBJ2-3, with TRBD1 identical over 8 bases. Germline values: CDR1 SGHTA, CDR2 FQGNSA. The CDR3 extends over 15 amino acids. Germline trimming cut 8 bases from V and 4 bases from J; bases unmatched to any gene: 11. The CDR3 loop reads CASGLDRDSSDTQYF. The CDR3 nucleotides read TGTGCCAGCGGGTTGGACAGGGATAGTTCAGATACGCAGTATTTT.

This chain joins TRBV5-1 and TRBJ2-7, with 9 bases matching TRBD2. The CDR3 has 18 residues. The germline CDR1 and CDR2 sequences are SGHRS and YFSETQ. Trimming removed 2 bases from V and 5 bases from J; junction bases left unmatched: 17. CDR3 loop: CASSLRGLALAGNNEQYF. The CDR3 nucleotides are TGCGCCAGCAGCTTAAGAGGGTTGGCCCTAGCGGGAAACAACGAGCAGTACTTC.

This chain links TRBV7-9 with TRBJ1-1; D gene unclear. Trimming took 1 base from V and 1 from J, leaving 4 bases between them. This CDR3 spans 13 amino acids. In germline, CDR1 is SEHNR, CDR2 FQNEAQ (reference sequence). CDR3 in DNA: TGTGCCAGCAGCTTAGATCGGAACACTGAAGCTTTCTTT. Its translation: CASSLDRNTEAFF.

The CDR3 nucleotides are TGTGCCAGCAGCTACCAGGGGGACTCCTATGGCTACACCTTC. This translates into CASSYQGDSYGYTF. The chain joins TRBV2 to TRBJ1-2; 7 nucleotides match TRBD1. Losses at the gene ends were 6 bases for V and 4 bases for J; bases not matched to a gene: 8. The CDR3 extends over 14 amino acids. The germline V gene has CDR1 SNHLY and CDR2 FYNNEI.

The chain uses TRBV2 and TRBJ2-1; 12 bases fit TRBD2. The CDR3 covers 14 residues. Unmatched junction bases numbered 5, after V lost 8 bases and J lost 6 bases. Germline V CDR1 and CDR2: SNHLY, FYNNEI. For the CDR3, the DNA is TGTGCCAGCGCCGAGGGACTAGCGGGCAATGAGCAGTTCTTC. This sequence encodes CASAEGLAGNEQFF.

In this sample, this clone turned up once. The genes are TRBV6-5 and TRBJ1-1; 7 nucleotides agree with TRBD1. The CDR3 extends over 12 amino acids. The junction had 3 bases not matched to a gene; V was cut back by 4 bases and J by 7 bases. Per the germline V gene, CDR1 is MNHEY and CDR2 is SVGAGI. CDR3 protein: CASSWTGFEAFF. For the CDR3, the DNA is TGTGCCAGCAGTTGGACAGGCTTTGAAGCTTTCTTT.

V gene TRBV9 combines with J gene TRBJ1-6; possibly TRBD1 for D (6 bases). V was pared by 4 bases and J by 8 bases, with 19 bases between. CDR1 and CDR2 from the germline V gene are SGDLS and YYNGEE. There are 16 residues in the CDR3. The CDR3 DNA is TGTGCCAGCAGCATCGGACAGAGTGGAGTCGATTCACCCCTCCACTTT. Its translation: CASSIGQSGVDSPLHF.

This chain connects TRBV19 to TRBJ1-5, with unresolved D. This CDR3 comprises 13 residues. Looked up from germline, CDR1 is LNHDA and CDR2 is SQIVND (reference sequence). V shed 6 bases and J shed 6 bases, with 12 bases lying between them. CDR3 loop: CASSPGTGQPQHF. The CDR3 nucleotides are TGTGCCAGTAGCCCGGGTACGGGTCAGCCCCAGCATTTT.

The V and J genes are TRBV19 and TRBJ2-3; TRBD2 matches 7 bases. Germline lookup yields CDR1 LNHDA and CDR2 SQIVND (reference sequence). The CDR3 covers 17 residues. The junction had 10 bases not matched to a gene; V was cut back by 4 bases and J by 0 bases. CDR3 in DNA: TGTGCCAGTAGTACCCGTCCGACTAGCCGAAGCACAGATACGCAGTATTTT. The encoded protein is CASSTRPTSRSTDTQYF.

The J gene is TRBJ1-1, the V gene TRBV10-2, with 8 positions matching TRBD1. The CDR3 totals 17 residues. Germline V gene sequence: CDR1 WSHSY, CDR2 SAAADI. The V segment lost 4 bases and the J segment 7 bases; nucleotides outside the gene matches: 17. The CDR3 DNA sequence: TGCGCCAGCAGTGGGAGGCACCGGGGGACAGGCTACCTTGAAGCTTTCTTT. Translation gives CASSGRHRGTGYLEAFF.

V gene TRBV2 combines with J gene TRBJ1-6, with D possibly TRBD1 on 6 matching bases. In germline, CDR1 is SNHLY, CDR2 FYNNEI. The V end lost 3 bases, the J end lost 6 bases, and 15 bases lay between the germline ends. The CDR3 spans 16 residues. Written as DNA, the CDR3 is TGTGCCAGCAGTGACGGGCGATCCAGGGGTAATTCACCCCTCCACTTT. This translates into CASSDGRSRGNSPLHF.

The CDR3 nucleotides read TGTGCCAGCAGCTTAGACGTCAGTAACTATGGCTACACCTTC. Its translation is CASSLDVSNYGYTF. The chain recombines TRBV11-2 with TRBJ1-2; D ambiguous. The germline V gene encodes CDR1 SGHAT and CDR2 FQNNGV. The CDR3 runs 14 residues. The ends were cut back, 0 bases at V and 1 base at J, with 6 bases in the middle.

The V call is TRBV30, the J call TRBJ1-5, with 10 positions matching TRBD1. Germline V gives CDR1 GTSNPN, CDR2 SVGIG (reference sequence). V trimming: 3 bases; J trimming: 4 bases; junction bases outside the gene matches: 3. This CDR3 has 14 amino acids. The CDR3 bases are TGTGCCTGGAGCGGGACAGGGGTAAATCAGCCCCAGCATTTT. Translating gives CAWSGTGVNQPQHF.

CDR3 nucleotide sequence: TGTGCCAGAAGCTTAGCAGCAGGGTGGAGTGAAAAACTGTTTTTT. Its protein product is CARSLAAGWSEKLFF. The chain has TRBV7-5 and TRBJ1-4; TRBD1, as called in the table, went unchecked against the DNA. TRBV7-5 is flagged as a pseudogene. This CDR3 is built from 15 residues.

J is TRBJ1-2 and V is TRBV6-1; D is possibly TRBD1 (6 bases). The V gene's germline CDR1 is MNHNS and CDR2 SASEGT. This CDR3 is built from 15 residues. The V gene lost 0 bases and the J gene lost 3 bases, with 11 bases spanning the gap. The DNA of the CDR3 is TGTGCCAGCAGTGAAGCCTATGGACAGCACTATGGCTACACCTTC. Protein product: CASSEAYGQHYGYTF.